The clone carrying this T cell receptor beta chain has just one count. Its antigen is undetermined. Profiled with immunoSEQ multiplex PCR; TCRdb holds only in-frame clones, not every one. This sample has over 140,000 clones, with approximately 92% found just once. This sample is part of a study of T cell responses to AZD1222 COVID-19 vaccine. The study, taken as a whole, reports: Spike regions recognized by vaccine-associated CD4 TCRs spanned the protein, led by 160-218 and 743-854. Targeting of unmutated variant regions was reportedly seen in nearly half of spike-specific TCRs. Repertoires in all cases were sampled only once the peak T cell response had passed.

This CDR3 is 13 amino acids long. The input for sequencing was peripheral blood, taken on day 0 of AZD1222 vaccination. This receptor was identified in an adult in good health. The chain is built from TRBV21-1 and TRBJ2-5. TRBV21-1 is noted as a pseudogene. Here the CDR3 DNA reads TGTGCCATCCGGGACGGTGAGCAAGAGACCCAGTACTTC. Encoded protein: CAIRDGEQETQYF.